This T cell receptor beta chain was sequenced during a study of cytomegalovirus exposure and HLA in healthy donors. The primer mix had 60 Vbeta and 13 Jbeta primers. The data were produced by immunoSEQ multiplex PCR, yet TCRdb's version contains in-frame clones alone and is incomplete. This table holds 120,000 or so clones, 15% to 19% found once. Donors sampled were nominally healthy, though unrecorded immune exposures were likely. This TCR derives from a woman between 18 and 30 years old in good health and CMV-seronegative. The sequenced material came from PBMCs.

In DNA form, the CDR3 reads TGTGCCAGCAGTCTCGGACAGAACACTGAAGCTTTCTTT. Translating it yields CASSLGQNTEAFF. The rearrangement links TRBV6-4 to TRBJ1-1, with a possible D match to TRBD1 (5 bases). V lost 5 bases, J lost 1 base, and 8 bases lay in between. CDR3 length equals 13 residues. Germline CDR1 is MRHNA and CDR2 is SNTAGT.